The 5 T cell receptor beta chains reported below all come from one sample, sequenced in a study of T cell repertoires in cytomegalovirus infection. TCRdb redid the calling of the reads with MiXCR, one entry per CDR3 protein. This sample yields roughly 54,000 distinct CDR3 sequences, of which about 33% are seen a single time; around 70% belongs to the top ten. Antigens of these TCRs are unknown. The sequenced material came from PBMCs, sequenced either directly or after in vitro stimulation (not recorded which). The receptors were gathered from a human donor in good health (CMV status not recorded). Some clones in this sample may be carry-over from other donors' samples.

This clonotype has a handful of counts. The chain has TRBV2 and TRBJ1-1; 10 positions agree with TRBD1. With V trimmed by 6 bases and J by 5 bases, 6 bases remained unmatched. This CDR3 is 14 amino acids long. CDR1 and CDR2 from the germline V gene are SNHLY and FYNNEI. The chain's CDR3 is CASRSGQGETEAFF. The CDR3 coding sequence is TGTGCCAGCAGGAGTGGACAGGGGGAGACTGAAGCTTTCTTT.

The chain has TRBV5-3 and TRBJ2-5; 7 bases align to TRBD1. TRBV5-3 is filed as an ORF, its function uncertain. V gave up 8 bases and J gave up 2 bases; unmatched junction bases: 9. CDR3 length equals 14 residues. CDR3 residues: CASSTGQNQETQYF. The CDR3 DNA follows: TGTGCCAGCAGCACGGGACAGAATCAAGAGACCCAGTACTTC.

This chain connects TRBV4-1 to TRBJ2-5; D remains unclear. The CDR3 consists of 13 residues. The germline V gene encodes CDR1 MGHRA and CDR2 YSYEKL. V lost 0 bases to trimming and J lost 7 bases, with 9 bases between them. The CDR3 DNA sequence: TGCGCCAGCAGCCAAGATGGGCGTGTGACCCAGTACTTC. Encoded protein: CASSQDGRVTQYF.

V usage is TRBV5-5 and J usage is TRBJ2-2, with 7 positions matching TRBD2. The CDR3 covers 16 residues. V lost 2 bases to trimming and J lost 5 bases; unmatched junction nucleotides: 9. In germline, CDR1 is SGHKS, CDR2 YYEKEE (reference sequence). The DNA of the CDR3 is TGTGCCAGCAGCTTTGGAGCGGGAAGGGTTACCGGGGAGCTGTTTTTT. Translating it yields CASSFGAGRVTGELFF.

This clonotype was recorded many times. The rearrangement uses TRBV7-2 and TRBJ1-1, with unresolved D. Per germline, CDR1 SGHTA and CDR2 FQGNSA. The CDR3 contains 15 residues. Deletions cut 0 bases from V and 0 bases from J, with 8 bases between. DNA of the CDR3: TGTGCCAGCAGCTTAGCAGGTGGGATGAACACTGAAGCTTTCTTT. Amino acids: CASSLAGGMNTEAFF.